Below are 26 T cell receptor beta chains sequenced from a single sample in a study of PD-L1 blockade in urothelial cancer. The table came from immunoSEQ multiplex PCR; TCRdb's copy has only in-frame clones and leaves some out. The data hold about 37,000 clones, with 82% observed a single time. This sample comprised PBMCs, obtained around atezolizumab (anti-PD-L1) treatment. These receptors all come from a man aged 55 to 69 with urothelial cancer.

CDR3 loop: CASSLISYEQYF. CDR3 DNA: TGCGCCAGCAGCTTGATCAGTTACGAGCAGTACTTC. The chain employs TRBV4-3 and TRBJ2-7; D is undetermined. Germline V gene data show CDR1 as LGHNA and CDR2 as YSLEER. CDR3 size: 12 residues. The V and J ends lost 5 bases and 4 bases respectively, with 9 bases between them.

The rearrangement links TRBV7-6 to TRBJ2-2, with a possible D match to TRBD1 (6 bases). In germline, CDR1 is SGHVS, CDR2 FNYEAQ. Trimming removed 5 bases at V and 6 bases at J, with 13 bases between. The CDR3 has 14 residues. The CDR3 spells CASSRDRFPGELFF. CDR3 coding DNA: TGTGCCAGCAGCCGCGACAGGTTCCCCGGGGAGCTGTTTTTT.

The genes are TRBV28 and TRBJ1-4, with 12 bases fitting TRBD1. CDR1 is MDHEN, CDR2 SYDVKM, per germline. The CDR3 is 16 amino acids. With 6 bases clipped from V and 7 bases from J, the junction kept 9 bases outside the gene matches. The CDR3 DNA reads TGTGCCAGCAGACGGGCGGGACAGGGGGCGGGTGAAAAACTGTTTTTT. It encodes CASRRAGQGAGEKLFF.

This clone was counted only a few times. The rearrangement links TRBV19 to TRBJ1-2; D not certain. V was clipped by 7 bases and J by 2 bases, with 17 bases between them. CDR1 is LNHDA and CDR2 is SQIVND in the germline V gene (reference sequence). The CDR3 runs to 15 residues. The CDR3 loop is CASIRMDGGNYGYTF. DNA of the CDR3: TGTGCCAGTATTCGAATGGACGGCGGGAACTATGGCTACACCTTC.

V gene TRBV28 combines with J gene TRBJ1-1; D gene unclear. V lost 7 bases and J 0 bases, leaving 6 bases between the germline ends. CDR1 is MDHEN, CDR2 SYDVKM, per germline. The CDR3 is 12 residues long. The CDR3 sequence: CASNPVNTEAFF. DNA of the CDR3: TGTGCCAGCAACCCGGTGAACACTGAAGCTTTCTTT. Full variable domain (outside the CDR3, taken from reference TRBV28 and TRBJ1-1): DVKVTQSSRYLVKRTGEKVFLECVQDMDHENMFWYRQDPGLGLRLIYFSYDVKMKEKGDIPEGYSVSREKKERFSLILESASTNQTSMYLCASNPVNTEAFFGQGTRLTVV.

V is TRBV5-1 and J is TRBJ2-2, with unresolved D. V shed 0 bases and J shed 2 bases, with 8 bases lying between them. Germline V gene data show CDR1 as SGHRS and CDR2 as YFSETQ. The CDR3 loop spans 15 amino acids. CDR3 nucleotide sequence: TGCGCCAGCAGCTTGGCCAACAGCAACACCGGGGAGCTGTTTTTT. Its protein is CASSLANSNTGELFF.

As DNA, the CDR3 is TGTGCCAGCTCACCCGGGACAGAAAACAATGAGCAGTTCTTC. It codes for CASSPGTENNEQFF. The chain is built from TRBV18 and TRBJ2-1, with 7 bases matching TRBD1. This CDR3 is built from 14 residues. The V gene end was trimmed by 3 bases and the J gene end by 5 bases; junction bases not matched to a gene: 4. The V gene's germline CDR1 is KGHSH and CDR2 LQKENI.

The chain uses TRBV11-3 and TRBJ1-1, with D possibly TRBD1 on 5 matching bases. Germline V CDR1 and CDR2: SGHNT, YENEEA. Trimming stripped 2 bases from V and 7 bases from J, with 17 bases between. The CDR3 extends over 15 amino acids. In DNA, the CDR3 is TGTGCCAGCAGCTTAACCGGAGACAGTTATCATGAAGCTTTCTTT. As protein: CASSLTGDSYHEAFF.

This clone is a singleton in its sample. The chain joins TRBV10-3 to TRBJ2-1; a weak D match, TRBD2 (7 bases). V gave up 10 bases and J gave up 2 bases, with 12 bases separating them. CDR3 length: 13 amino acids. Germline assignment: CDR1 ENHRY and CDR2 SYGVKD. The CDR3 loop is CATEGGAYNEQFF. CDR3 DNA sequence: TGTGCCACCGAGGGGGGGGCCTACAATGAGCAGTTCTTC.

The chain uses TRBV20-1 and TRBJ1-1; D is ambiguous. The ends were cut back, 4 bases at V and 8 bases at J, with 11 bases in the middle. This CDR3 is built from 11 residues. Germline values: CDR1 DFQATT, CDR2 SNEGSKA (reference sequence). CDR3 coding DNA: TGCAGTGCTACGCGGTCGGAGGAAGCTTTCTTT. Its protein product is CSATRSEEAFF.

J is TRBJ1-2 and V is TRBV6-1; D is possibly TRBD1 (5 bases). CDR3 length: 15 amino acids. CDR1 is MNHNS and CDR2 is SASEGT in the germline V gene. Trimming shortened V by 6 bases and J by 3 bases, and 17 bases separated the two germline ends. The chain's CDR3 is CASRLLGQAYYGYTF. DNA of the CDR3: TGTGCCAGCAGGTTGTTGGGGCAGGCCTACTATGGCTACACCTTC.

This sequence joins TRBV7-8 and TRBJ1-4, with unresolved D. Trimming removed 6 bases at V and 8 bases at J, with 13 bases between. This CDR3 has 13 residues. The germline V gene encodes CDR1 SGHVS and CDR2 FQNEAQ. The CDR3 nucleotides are TGTGCCAGCAGTCCAGGACTAGACGAAAAACTGTTTTTT. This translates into CASSPGLDEKLFF. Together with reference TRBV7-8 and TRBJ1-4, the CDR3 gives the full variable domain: GAGVSQSPRYKVAKRGQDVALRCDPISGHVSLFWYQQALGQGPEFLTYFQNEAQLDKSGLPSDRFFAERPEGSVSTLKIQRTQQEDSAVYLCASSPGLDEKLFFGSGTQLSVL.

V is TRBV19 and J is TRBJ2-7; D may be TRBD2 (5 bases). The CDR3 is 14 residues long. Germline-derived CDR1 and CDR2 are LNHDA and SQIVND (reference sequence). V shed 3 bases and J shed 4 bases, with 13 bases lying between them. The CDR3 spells CASSIADPGYEQYF. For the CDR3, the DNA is TGTGCCAGTAGTATTGCGGACCCGGGGTACGAGCAGTACTTC.

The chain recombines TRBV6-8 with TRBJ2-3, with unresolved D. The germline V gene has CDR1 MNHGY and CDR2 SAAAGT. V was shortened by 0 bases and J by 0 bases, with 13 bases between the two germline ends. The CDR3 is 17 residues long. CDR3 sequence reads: CASSYSRGSLSTDTQYF. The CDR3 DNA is TGTGCCAGCAGTTACTCGAGAGGCTCACTCAGCACAGATACGCAGTATTTT.

The chain's CDR3 is CASSLYFEQYF. The DNA of the CDR3 is TGTGCCAGCAGCTTATACTTCGAGCAGTACTTC. The chain joins TRBV7-9 to TRBJ2-7; D not certain. V shed 2 bases and J shed 6 bases, with 5 bases lying between them. This CDR3 contains 11 residues. The germline CDR1 and CDR2 sequences are SEHNR and FQNEAQ (reference sequence).

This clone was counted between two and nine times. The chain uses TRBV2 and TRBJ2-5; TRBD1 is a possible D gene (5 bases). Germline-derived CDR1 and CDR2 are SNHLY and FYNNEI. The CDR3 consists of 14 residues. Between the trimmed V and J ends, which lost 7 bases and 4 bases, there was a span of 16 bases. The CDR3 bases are TGTGCCAGCATGTGGGGCGTAGATGGAGAGACCCAGTACTTC. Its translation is CASMWGVDGETQYF.

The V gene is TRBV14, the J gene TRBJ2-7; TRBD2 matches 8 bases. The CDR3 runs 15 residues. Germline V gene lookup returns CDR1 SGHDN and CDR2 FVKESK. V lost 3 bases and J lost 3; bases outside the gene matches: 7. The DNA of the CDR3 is TGTGCCAGCAGCCACCGGGGGGGGCGATACTACGAGCAGTACTTC. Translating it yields CASSHRGGRYYEQYF.

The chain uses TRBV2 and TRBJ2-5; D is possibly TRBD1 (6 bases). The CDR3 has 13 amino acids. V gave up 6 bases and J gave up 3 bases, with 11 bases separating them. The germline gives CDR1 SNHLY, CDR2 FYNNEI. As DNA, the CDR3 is TGTGCCAGCAGCGACGACAGGAAAGAGACCCAGTACTTC. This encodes CASSDDRKETQYF. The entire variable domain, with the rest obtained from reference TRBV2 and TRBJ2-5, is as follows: EPEVTQTPSHQVTQMGQEVILRCVPISNHLYFYWYRQILGQKVEFLVSFYNNEISEKSEIFDDQFSVERPDGSNFTLKIRSTKLEDSAMYFCASSDDRKETQYFGPGTRLLVL.

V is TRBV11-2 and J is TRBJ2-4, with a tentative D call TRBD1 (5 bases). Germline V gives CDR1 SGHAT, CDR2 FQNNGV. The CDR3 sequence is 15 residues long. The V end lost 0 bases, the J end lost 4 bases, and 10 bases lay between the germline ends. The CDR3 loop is CASSLDRVLKNIQYF. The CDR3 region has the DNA TGTGCCAGCAGCTTAGACAGGGTGTTAAAAAACATTCAGTACTTC.

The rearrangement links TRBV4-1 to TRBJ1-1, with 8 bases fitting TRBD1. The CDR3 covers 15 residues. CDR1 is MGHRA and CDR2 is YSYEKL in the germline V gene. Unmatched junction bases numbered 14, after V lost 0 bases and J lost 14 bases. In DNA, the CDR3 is TGCGCCAGCAGCCAAGATCCCGGGACAGGTCTCGGATGGTTCTTT. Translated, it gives CASSQDPGTGLGWFF.

CDR3: CASSISYSADTQYF. The CDR3 DNA reads TGTGCCAGTAGTATTAGTTACTCCGCAGATACGCAGTATTTT. The genes are TRBV19 and TRBJ2-3; the D is unclear. V dropped 3 bases and J dropped 4 bases, with 11 bases sitting between them. Germline-derived CDR1 and CDR2 are LNHDA and SQIVND (reference sequence). CDR3 size: 14 residues.

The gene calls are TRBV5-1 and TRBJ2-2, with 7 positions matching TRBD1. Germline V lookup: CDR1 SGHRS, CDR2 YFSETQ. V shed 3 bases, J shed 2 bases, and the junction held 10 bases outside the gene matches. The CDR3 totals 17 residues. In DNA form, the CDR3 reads TGCGCCAGCAGCTCGAACAGGGGCGCCACTAACACCGGGGAGCTGTTTTTT. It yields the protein CASSSNRGATNTGELFF.

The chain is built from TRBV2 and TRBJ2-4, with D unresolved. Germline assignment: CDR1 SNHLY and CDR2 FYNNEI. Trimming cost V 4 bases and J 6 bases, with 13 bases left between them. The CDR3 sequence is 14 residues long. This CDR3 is CASSVGLSSNIQYF. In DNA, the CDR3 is TGTGCCAGCAGTGTGGGCCTGTCCTCAAACATTCAGTACTTC.

The CDR3 protein is CASSLTWGGLNTEAFF. The CDR3 DNA reads TGTGCCAGCAGCCTTACCTGGGGGGGATTGAACACTGAAGCTTTCTTT. The V call is TRBV28, the J call TRBJ1-1, with D perhaps TRBD1 (5 bases). CDR1 is MDHEN and CDR2 is SYDVKM in the germline V gene. The CDR3 totals 16 residues. V was clipped by 6 bases and J by 0 bases, with 17 bases between them.

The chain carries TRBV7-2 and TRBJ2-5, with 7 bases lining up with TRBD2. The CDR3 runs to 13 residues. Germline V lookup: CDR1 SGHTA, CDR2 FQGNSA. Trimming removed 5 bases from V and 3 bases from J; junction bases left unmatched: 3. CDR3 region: CASSPGGEETQYF. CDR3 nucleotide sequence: TGTGCCAGCAGCCCTGGGGGGGAAGAGACCCAGTACTTC.

The CDR3 region has the DNA TGTGCCAGCAGCAAGAGGACAGGGGACCACGAGCAGTACTTC. Its protein product is CASSKRTGDHEQYF. This sequence joins TRBV21-1 and TRBJ2-7; no check of the table's D call, TRBD1, against the DNA was made. TRBV21-1 is marked as a pseudogene. This CDR3 has 14 residues.